This TCR beta chain was sequenced in a study of read filtering for tumor transcriptome and immune sequencing. The germline CDR1 and CDR2 sequences are MGHRA and YSYEKL. The CDR3 has 15 amino acids. Trimming removed 0 bases from V and 6 bases from J, with 9 bases in between. From approximately 430 ng of RNA, a library with molecular barcoded alpha/delta and beta/gamma adaptors was made. TCRdb reprocessed the reads with MiXCR, giving one entry per CDR3 protein. The table includes 100,000 to 150,000 distinct CDR3 sequences, roughly 13% detected once. This clonotype was detected many times. The clonotype originates from a donor at least 40 years old with multiple myeloma. The sequenced material came from a population of CD138-negative cells sorted from bone marrow. The rearrangement joins TRBV4-1 to TRBJ1-6; no firm D call. The CDR3 region has the DNA TGCGCCAGCAGCCAAGAACGGCAGTTTAATTCACCCCTCCACTTT. Protein product: CASSQERQFNSPLHF.